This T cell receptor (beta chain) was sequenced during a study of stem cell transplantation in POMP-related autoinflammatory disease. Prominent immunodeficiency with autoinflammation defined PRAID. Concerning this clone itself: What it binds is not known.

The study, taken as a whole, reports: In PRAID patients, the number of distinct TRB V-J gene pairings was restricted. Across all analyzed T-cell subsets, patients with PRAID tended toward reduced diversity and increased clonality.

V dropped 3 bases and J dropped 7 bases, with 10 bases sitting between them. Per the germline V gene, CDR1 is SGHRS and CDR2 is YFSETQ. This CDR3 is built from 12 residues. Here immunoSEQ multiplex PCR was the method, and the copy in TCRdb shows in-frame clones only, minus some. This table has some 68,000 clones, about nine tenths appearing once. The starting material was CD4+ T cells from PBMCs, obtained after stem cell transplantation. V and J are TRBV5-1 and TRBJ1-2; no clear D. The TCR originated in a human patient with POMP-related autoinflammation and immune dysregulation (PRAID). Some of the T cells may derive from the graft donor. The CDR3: CASSSLAGGYTF. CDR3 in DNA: TGCGCCAGCAGCTCCCTGGCTGGTGGCTACACCTTC.